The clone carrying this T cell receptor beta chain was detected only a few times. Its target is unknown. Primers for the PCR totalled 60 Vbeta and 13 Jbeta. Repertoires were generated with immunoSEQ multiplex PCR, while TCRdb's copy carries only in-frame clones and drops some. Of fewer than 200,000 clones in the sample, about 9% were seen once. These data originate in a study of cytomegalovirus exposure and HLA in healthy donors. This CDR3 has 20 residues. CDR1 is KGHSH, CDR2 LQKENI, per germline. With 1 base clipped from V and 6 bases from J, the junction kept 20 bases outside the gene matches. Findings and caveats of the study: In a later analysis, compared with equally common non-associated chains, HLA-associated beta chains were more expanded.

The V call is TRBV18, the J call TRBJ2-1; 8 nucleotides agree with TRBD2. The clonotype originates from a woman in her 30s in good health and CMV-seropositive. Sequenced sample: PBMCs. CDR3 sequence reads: CASSPLTVKGVSGGTNEQFF. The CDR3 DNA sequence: TGTGCCAGCTCACCACTGACAGTTAAAGGAGTGTCGGGAGGGACCAATGAGCAGTTCTTC.